This T cell receptor beta chain is from a study of post-analysis software for immune sequencing data (dated by TCRdb to the mid-2010s). For the wider study: Recorded disease courses included relapsing-remitting, secondary progressive and progressive-relapsing multiple sclerosis, with some patients lacking subtype annotation. Patient repertoires were compared against 11 to 12 previously published healthy control repertoires from donors aged about 6 to 27 years. A subset of samples was prepared in parallel using single-end sample barcoding, then pooled and co-amplified after Illumina adapter ligation.

CDR1 MNHNS and CDR2 SASEGT were looked up in the germline V gene. V drops 2 bases and J drops 1 base, leaving 8 bases in between. Measured from the cysteine to the phenylalanine, the CDR3 is 14 residues long. The CDR3 DNA has 42 bases and is translated from base 1. What the work shows at the level of the full study, not this receptor alone: Significantly lower normalized Chao1 diversity was found in multiple sclerosis patients than in controls, suggesting substantial peripheral T-cell clonal expansion. Significantly higher frequencies in patients than in controls were found for roughly 5 TRBV segments, including TRBV5-6, TRBV5-1 and TRBV20-1. The multiple sclerosis patient group was slightly younger than the control group. When samples were clustered directly using the F measure, samples prepared in the same batch co-clustered strongly, which prompted a batch-effect correction.

TCR beta repertoires were profiled from peripheral blood of about a dozen young patients with multiple sclerosis to demonstrate the VDJtools post-analysis software. The patients with multiple sclerosis were children and adolescents between about 6 and 16 years of age. The library was produced with PCR. The instrument given in TCRdb is Illumina HiSeq 2500. To reduce PCR and sequencing biases, unique molecular identifiers were incorporated into the TCR beta cDNA libraries. Some 500,000 cDNA molecules were obtained per 1 to 10 million input T cells, so each molecule approximated one T cell. The patient libraries were prepared and sequenced using the same protocol as the earlier healthy control dataset. Samples belonging to the same batch were prepared together, multiplexed and sequenced on a shared HiSeq lane. As for the authors' bioinformatics: Raw barcoded reads were processed with MIGEC, and single-read molecular identifier groups were discarded before consensus assembly and CDR3 extraction. Clonotype tables were post-analysed with VDJtools, normalizing diversity by down-sampling all datasets to the smallest sample size. Repertoire overlap clustering matched CDR3 amino acid but not nucleotide sequences to correct batch-related cross-sample contamination. TCRdb reran the public reads through fastp at Q25 and MiXCR, keeping productive beta chains. CDR3 protein sequences are deduplicated, and each keeps its most common genes and DNA. Clone size and V and J calls follow TCRdb, not the original study. The sample table holds approximately 360,000 distinct CDR3 sequences, of which roughly 36% were seen once. Of the sample, around an eighth is held by the ten largest clones.

Points on this clonotype: The antigen it recognizes is unknown. Per-base qualities were not stored, and no clone one base away is much larger.

The chain was built from TRBV6-1 and TRBJ1-1, with the D gene uncertain. The sample was blood. The origin of this receptor is a girl under 18 with multiple sclerosis. The CDR3 loop reads CASSERAKNTEAFF. The nucleotide sequence is given as TGTGCCAGCAGTGAAAGGGCGAAGAACACTGAAGCTTTCTTT.